This TCR beta chain was identified during a study of cytomegalovirus exposure and HLA in healthy donors. On this clone itself: The antigen is unknown.

CDR1 is SGHAT and CDR2 is FQNNGV in the germline V gene. CDR3 length: 13 amino acids. V shed 4 bases and J 9 bases; nucleotides not matched to a gene: 5. Study results and limitations: Most TCR sequences proved rare, with some public TCRs found in many donors.

Some clones are missing from TCRdb's copy, which holds only in-frame ones; the method was immunoSEQ multiplex PCR. This table has approximately 210,000 clones, around 90% appearing once. The J gene is TRBJ2-3, the V gene TRBV11-2; 9 nucleotides agree with TRBD2. The TCR sequence derives from a woman aged 18-29 years in good health and CMV-seronegative. Input material: PBMCs. The CDR3 region has the DNA TGTGCCAGCAGCTCAGGGGGACTAGCCACGCAGTATTTT. This encodes CASSSGGLATQYF. The variable domain in full, with the rest retrieved from reference TRBV11-2 and TRBJ2-3, is EAGVAQSPRYKIIEKRQSVAFWCNPISGHATLYWYQQILGQGPKLLIQFQNNGVVDDSQLPKDRFSAERLKGVDSTLKIQPAKLEDSAVYLCASSSGGLATQYFGPGTRLTVL.